The 29 T cell receptor beta chains given below trace back to one sample, sequenced in a study of identical twins. TCRdb reanalysed the 5' RACE reads using MiXCR and keeps one entry per CDR3 protein. The sample lists some 660,000 distinct CDR3 sequences; 8.6% were seen once. This sample was also put to use in a study of yellow fever vaccine responses in identical twins.

Sequencing was done on a sample of PBMCs. The origin of the receptors is a woman aged 18-30 years in good health.

This clonotype has more than one count but fewer than ten. The gene calls are TRBV27 and TRBJ1-2; a possible D gene is TRBD1 (5 bases). The CDR3 sequence is 12 residues long. Germline-derived CDR1 and CDR2 are MNHEY and SMNVEV (reference sequence). V was pared by 8 bases and J by 6 bases, with 13 bases between. The DNA for the CDR3 is TGTGCCAGCTTTGGGGGGAGAAATGGCTACACCTTC. Translation: CASFGGRNGYTF.

This clonotype was counted at least ten times. The J gene is TRBJ2-2, the V gene TRBV19, with D possibly TRBD2 on 6 matching bases. The V gene lost 3 bases and the J gene lost 6 bases, with 11 bases spanning the gap. CDR3 size: 14 residues. Germline V gene data show CDR1 as LNHDA and CDR2 as SQIVND (reference sequence). The CDR3 reads CASSITSRAGELFF. Written as DNA, the CDR3 is TGTGCCAGTAGTATCACTAGCAGGGCCGGGGAGCTGTTTTTT.

The rearrangement joins TRBV9 to TRBJ1-3, with D maybe TRBD1 (6 bases). CDR3 length: 16 amino acids. V lost 2 bases and J 0 bases, leaving 12 bases between the germline ends. Per germline, CDR1 SGDLS and CDR2 YYNGEE. CDR3 in amino acids: CASSVRTDYSGNTIYF. CDR3 bases: TGTGCCAGCAGCGTCCGGACAGATTACTCTGGAAACACCATATATTTT.

The V gene is TRBV5-1, the J gene TRBJ2-2; TRBD1 might be the D (5 bases). CDR3 length: 15 amino acids. Per the germline V gene, CDR1 is SGHRS and CDR2 is YFSETQ. Trimming removed 4 bases from V and 5 bases from J, with 15 bases in between. The CDR3 nucleotides are TGCGCCAGCAGCCTCCCGACGCAGGGTACCGGGGAGCTGTTTTTT. It specifies CASSLPTQGTGELFF.

The sample holds a few counts of this clonotype. The genes are TRBV7-2 and TRBJ1-4; no clear D gene. Germline V gives CDR1 SGHTA, CDR2 FQGNSA. V lost 2 bases and J 6 bases, leaving 13 bases between the germline ends. The CDR3 has 15 amino acids. CDR3 DNA sequence: TGTGCCAGCAGCTTAACTGGGGTTGGGTATGAAAAACTGTTTTTT. As protein: CASSLTGVGYEKLFF.

The chain has TRBV27 and TRBJ2-1; tentative D call: TRBD2 (5 bases). The V and J ends lost 6 bases and 0 bases respectively, with 15 bases between them. The CDR3 is 16 residues long. Germline lookup yields CDR1 MNHEY and CDR2 SMNVEV (reference sequence). This CDR3 reads CASSPMLRVSYNEQFF. The CDR3, as DNA: TGTGCCAGCAGCCCTATGTTGCGGGTCTCCTACAATGAGCAGTTCTTC.

This clonotype was observed a handful of times. The chain joins TRBV11-2 to TRBJ2-3, with TRBD2 matching 7 bases. The ends lost 4 bases at V and 6 bases at J; junction bases unmatched: 7. The CDR3 spans 14 residues. Germline V gene data show CDR1 as SGHAT and CDR2 as FQNNGV. CDR3 residues: CASSSASGSDTQYF. In nucleotides, the CDR3 is TGTGCCAGCAGCTCGGCTAGCGGTTCTGATACGCAGTATTTT.

This chain joins TRBV5-1 and TRBJ2-1, with D tentatively TRBD1 (9 bases). Germline CDR1 reads SGHRS; CDR2 reads YFSETQ. This CDR3 region has 15 residues. The ends were cut back, 7 bases at V and 6 bases at J, with 20 bases in the middle. Here the CDR3 reads CASGLATTGGNEQFF. CDR3 nucleotides: TGCGCCAGCGGACTAGCAACGACAGGGGGCAATGAGCAGTTCTTC.

This clonotype has just a few counts. This chain uses TRBV12-3 or TRBV12-4 with TRBJ2-5, with D unclear. The CDR3 spans 13 residues. V shed 3 bases and J shed 4 bases, with 9 bases lying between them. The CDR3 spells CASSFGAIETQYF. CDR3 DNA: TGTGCCAGCAGTTTTGGAGCGATAGAGACCCAGTACTTC.

The rearrangement uses TRBV9 and TRBJ1-2; 7 nucleotides line up with TRBD1. This CDR3 is built from 15 residues. Trimming removed 0 bases from V and 4 bases from J; junction bases left unmatched: 6. Germline assignment: CDR1 SGDLS and CDR2 YYNGEE. CDR3 bases: TGTGCCAGCAGCGTAGGGGCGACAGGGCCCTATGGCTACACCTTC. Protein sequence: CASSVGATGPYGYTF.

This clonotype showed up just a few times. V usage is TRBV5-1 and J usage is TRBJ2-2; TRBD2 agrees at 8 bases. The V segment lost 6 bases and the J segment 0 bases; nucleotides outside the gene matches: 7. Germline CDR1 and CDR2: SGHRS and YFSETQ. The CDR3 sequence is 16 residues long. The CDR3 loop reads CASTQRGNPNTGELFF. As DNA, the CDR3 is TGCGCCAGCACCCAGCGGGGGAATCCGAACACCGGGGAGCTGTTTTTT.

A few counts support this clonotype. The chain combines TRBV4-3 with TRBJ2-1; 11 bases match TRBD2. This CDR3 is built from 18 residues. The V segment lost 1 base and the J segment 8 bases; nucleotides outside the gene matches: 13. Germline-derived CDR1 and CDR2 are LGHNA and YSLEER. This CDR3 reads CASSQGAIAGGLRYEQFF. CDR3 nucleotide sequence: TGCGCCAGCAGCCAAGGGGCCATAGCGGGAGGGCTTCGGTATGAGCAGTTCTTC.

In this sample, this clonotype turned up a few times. This chain joins TRBV20-1 and TRBJ2-4, with 8 bases that match TRBD2. CDR3 length: 14 amino acids. Germline assignment: CDR1 DFQATT and CDR2 SNEGSKA (reference sequence). The V segment lost 3 bases and the J segment 4 bases; nucleotides outside the gene matches: 5. CDR3 sequence (DNA): TGCAGTGCTAGGGACGGGACTAGTAAAAACATTCAGTACTTC. The encoded protein is CSARDGTSKNIQYF.

The rearrangement uses TRBV3-1 and TRBJ1-2; 9 positions agree with TRBD1. The CDR3 loop spans 16 amino acids. Germline CDR1 is LGHDT and CDR2 is YNNKEL (reference sequence). The trim removed 0 bases at V and 4 bases at J, leaving 6 bases unmatched. The CDR3 loop reads CASSQDPGDRVYGYTF. CDR3 sequence (DNA): TGTGCCAGCAGCCAAGATCCAGGGGACAGGGTCTATGGCTACACCTTC.

V gene TRBV20-1 combines with J gene TRBJ2-7; TRBD2 matches at 8 bases. Germline-derived CDR1 and CDR2 are DFQATT and SNEGSKA (reference sequence). The CDR3 extends over 15 amino acids. Germline trimming cut 3 bases from V and 5 bases from J; bases unmatched to any gene: 12. The CDR3 DNA reads TGCAGTGCTAGGGGACTAGAGTTTCGCTTAGACGAGCAGTACTTC. Its protein product is CSARGLEFRLDEQYF.

V and J are TRBV6-5 and TRBJ2-7, with no clear D. CDR1 and CDR2 (germline): MNHEY, SVGAGI. CDR3 size: 16 residues. V was shortened by 0 bases and J by 2 bases, with 14 bases between the two germline ends. For the CDR3, the DNA is TGTGCCAGCAGTTACTCGACATACACCGCGACCTACGAGCAGTACTTC. Amino acid sequence: CASSYSTYTATYEQYF.

This clonotype occurred many times. J is TRBJ1-6 and V is TRBV29-1; possible D gene TRBD1, 5 bases. V shed 5 bases and J shed 10 bases, with 15 bases lying between them. Germline lookup yields CDR1 SQVTM and CDR2 ANQGSEA. This CDR3 region has 13 residues. The CDR3 protein is CSVKEGAQSPLHF. The CDR3 DNA sequence: TGCAGCGTTAAGGAAGGGGCACAATCACCCCTCCACTTT.

This clonotype was observed a handful of times. V usage is TRBV6-1 and J usage is TRBJ2-2; 7 bases agree with TRBD1. The CDR3 is 14 amino acids. Germline assignment: CDR1 MNHNS and CDR2 SASEGT. J lost 4 bases, V lost 8 bases, and 7 bases had no gene match. The CDR3 coding sequence is TGTGCCAGCGTCCCGGGACAGTTCACCGGGGAGCTGTTTTTT. It encodes CASVPGQFTGELFF.

This chain joins TRBV2 and TRBJ1-4; D is unresolved. V gave up 6 bases and J gave up 5 bases, with 10 bases separating them. This CDR3 has 13 residues. Germline V lookup: CDR1 SNHLY, CDR2 FYNNEI. As DNA, the CDR3 is TGTGCCAGCAGATGGAGGGTGAATGAAAAACTGTTTTTT. It is translated as CASRWRVNEKLFF.

This clonotype was observed a handful of times. The chain is built from TRBV7-2 and TRBJ1-3; D is unresolved. The CDR3 is made up of 12 amino acids. CDR1 is SGHTA, CDR2 FQGNSA, per germline. V was shortened by 4 bases and J by 5 bases, with 6 bases between the two germline ends. The CDR3 region has the DNA TGTGCCAGCAGCTACACCCGAAACACCATATATTTT. Translation gives CASSYTRNTIYF. The full variable domain, completed using reference TRBV7-2 and TRBJ1-3, is GAGVSQSPSNKVTEKGKDVELRCDPISGHTALYWYRQSLGQGLEFLIYFQGNSAPDKSGLPSDRFSAERTGGSVSTLTIQRTQQEDSAVYLCASSYTRNTIYFGEGSWLTVV.

The V gene is TRBV20-1, the J gene TRBJ2-3; a possible D gene is TRBD1 (6 bases). Per the germline V gene, CDR1 is DFQATT and CDR2 is SNEGSKA (reference sequence). V gave up 5 bases and J gave up 2 bases, with 20 bases separating them. The CDR3 loop spans 16 amino acids. CDR3 in amino acids: CSAQRGGSPSTDTQYF. The CDR3 bases are TGCAGTGCTCAGAGAGGGGGTAGTCCTTCCACAGATACGCAGTATTTT.

The rearrangement joins TRBV30 to TRBJ1-1; D is uncertain. Trimming left V 0 bases short and J 1 base short, with 6 bases between. The germline gives CDR1 GTSNPN, CDR2 SVGIG (reference sequence). CDR3 length: 13 residues. The CDR3 DNA follows: TGTGCCTGGAGTGTAGACCCGAACACTGAAGCTTTCTTT. Amino acids: CAWSVDPNTEAFF.

The table lists this clonotype with a few counts. The chain couples TRBV12-3 or TRBV12-4 to TRBJ1-2; TRBD1 matches 9 bases. The CDR3 has 14 amino acids. With V trimmed by 5 bases and J by 4 bases, 5 bases remained unmatched. For the CDR3, the DNA is TGTGCCAGCAGTCTCGGACAGGGGCCCTATGGCTACACCTTC. Protein sequence: CASSLGQGPYGYTF.

The CDR3 protein is CSARDWGSAGELFF. The CDR3 bases are TGCAGTGCTAGAGATTGGGGCTCCGCCGGGGAGCTGTTTTTT. The J gene is TRBJ2-2, the V gene TRBV20-1, with a weak D call TRBD1 (5 bases). Germline loops: CDR1 DFQATT, CDR2 SNEGSKA (reference sequence). CDR3 length: 14 residues. V lost 0 bases and J lost 6, with 11 bases in between.

The V call is TRBV5-1, the J call TRBJ1-2; D is uncertain. Germline V gene sequence: CDR1 SGHRS, CDR2 YFSETQ. There are 13 residues in the CDR3. Trimming removed 4 bases from V and 4 bases from J, with 11 bases in between. DNA of the CDR3: TGCGCCAGCAGCACCGAAGGGATCTATGGCTACACCTTC. Translated: CASSTEGIYGYTF.

This clonotype has just a few counts. The rearrangement links TRBV28 to TRBJ2-7, with D perhaps TRBD2 (6 bases). This CDR3 is built from 14 residues. Germline V gives CDR1 MDHEN, CDR2 SYDVKM. The V end lost 5 bases, the J end lost 2 bases, and 13 bases lay between the germline ends. CDR3 nucleotide sequence: TGTGCCAGCAGTATCGCCGGGAGAGCCTACGAGCAGTACTTC. As protein: CASSIAGRAYEQYF. The full variable domain, in which reference TRBV28 and TRBJ2-7 provide the parts outside the CDR3, is DVKVTQSSRYLVKRTGEKVFLECVQDMDHENMFWYRQDPGLGLRLIYFSYDVKMKEKGDIPEGYSVSREKKERFSLILESASTNQTSMYLCASSIAGRAYEQYFGPGTRLTVT.

Here the CDR3 DNA reads TGTGCCAGCGGCCTTTTAAGCTGGGGGGCGCCCGGGGAGCTGTTTTTT. Residues: CASGLLSWGAPGELFF. This chain uses TRBV7-2 with TRBJ2-2; the D gene could be TRBD1 or TRBD2 (6 bases each). Trimming left V 8 bases short and J 6 bases short, with 22 bases between. This CDR3 has 16 amino acids. Germline CDR1 and CDR2: SGHTA and FQGNSA.

This clonotype occurred a few times. One end of the junction varies from germline; a read error may be responsible. The chain recombines TRBV3-1 with TRBJ2-3, with a possible D match to TRBD1 (5 bases). Germline V gene sequence: CDR1 LGHDT, CDR2 YNNKEL (reference sequence). The CDR3 is 15 amino acids. The CDR3: CATSQDGHASDTQYF. The CDR3 nucleotides read TGTGCCACCAGCCAAGATGGACACGCCTCAGATACGCAGTATTTT.

This clonotype was recorded at least ten times. V and J are TRBV4-2 and TRBJ1-1; TRBD1 is a possible D gene (6 bases). Germline V gene data show CDR1 as LGHNA and CDR2 as YNFKEQ. V was shortened by 0 bases and J by 6 bases, with 11 bases between the two germline ends. The CDR3 is 14 amino acids. The CDR3 loop reads CASSQDIWTAEAFF. The DNA of the CDR3 is TGTGCCAGCAGCCAAGATATTTGGACAGCTGAAGCTTTCTTT.